A single sample gave rise to the 15 T cell receptor beta chains below, sequenced in a study of control samples from healthy donors and cancer patients. The assay was immunoSEQ multiplex PCR, and TCRdb's table has in-frame clones only and misses some. Of 80,000 to 100,000 clones in the sample, roughly 89% were seen once. Specimen: blood. Receptor source: a human donor in good health. The donor label of this sample is uncertain.

CDR3 bases: TGTGCCAGCAGCCAAGAGGGACAGACCTACAATGAGCAGTTCTTC. Protein: CASSQEGQTYNEQFF. This rearrangement joins TRBV3-1 (or the pseudogene TRBV3-2) to TRBJ2-1; 7 bases agree with TRBD1. The germline V gene has CDR1 LGHDT and CDR2 YNNKEL (reference sequence). This CDR3 contains 15 residues. J was trimmed by 2 bases and V by 0 bases; bases with no gene match: 1.

V usage is TRBV12-3 or TRBV12-4 and J usage is TRBJ1-1; 9 bases fit TRBD1. The trim removed 5 bases at V and 5 bases at J, leaving 3 bases unmatched. This CDR3 spans 13 amino acids. This CDR3 reads CASSGTGITEAFF. The CDR3 nucleotides are TGTGCCAGCAGTGGGACAGGGATAACTGAAGCTTTCTTT.

This chain joins TRBV5-1 and TRBJ2-1; D ambiguous. V lost 0 bases, J lost 2 bases, and 9 bases lay in between. Looked up from germline, CDR1 is SGHRS and CDR2 is YFSETQ. CDR3 length: 15 residues. The CDR3 nucleotides read TGCGCCAGCAGCTTGGCCTGGCAGACCTACAATGAGCAGTTCTTC. This sequence encodes CASSLAWQTYNEQFF.

As DNA, the CDR3 is TGTGCCAGCAGCTTAGGCCCGGACAGGGGAGAGACCCAGTACTTC. It yields the protein CASSLGPDRGETQYF. The chain links TRBV7-2 to TRBJ2-5; 9 positions agree with TRBD1. V trimming: 1 base; J trimming: 4 bases; junction bases outside the gene matches: 4. CDR3 length: 15 amino acids. CDR1 is SGHTA and CDR2 is FQGNSA in the germline V gene. Drawing the rest from reference TRBV7-2 and TRBJ2-5, the complete variable domain is GAGVSQSPSNKVTEKGKDVELRCDPISGHTALYWYRQSLGQGLEFLIYFQGNSAPDKSGLPSDRFSAERTGGSVSTLTIQRTQQEDSAVYLCASSLGPDRGETQYFGPGTRLLVL.

This rearrangement joins TRBV6-1 to TRBJ2-2; D uncertain. V lost 2 bases and J 10 bases, leaving 17 bases between the germline ends. The CDR3 is 15 amino acids. Per germline, CDR1 MNHNS and CDR2 SASEGT. The CDR3 DNA reads as TGTGCCAGCAGTGAATCCGAGGTTGAGTCGGCGGAGCTGTTTTTT. Residues: CASSESEVESAELFF.

The CDR3 reads CASSSSGFSYNEQFF. CDR3 coding DNA: TGTGCCAGCAGCTCTAGCGGTTTCTCCTACAATGAGCAGTTCTTC. The chain links TRBV7-6 to TRBJ2-1; TRBD2 agrees at 7 bases. Germline V lookup: CDR1 SGHVS, CDR2 FNYEAQ. V was clipped by 4 bases and J by 0 bases; unmatched bases: 3. CDR3 length: 15 residues.

The chain is built from TRBV15 and TRBJ2-1, with TRBD1 identical over 10 bases. Germline values: CDR1 LNHNV, CDR2 YYDKDF (reference sequence). V shed 0 bases and J 2 bases; nucleotides not matched to a gene: 7. CDR3 size: 18 residues. This CDR3 is CATSRDMPGTGAYNEQFF. The CDR3 DNA is TGTGCCACCAGCAGAGATATGCCGGGGACAGGGGCCTACAATGAGCAGTTCTTC.

The chain employs TRBV20-1 and TRBJ2-3; TRBD2 is a possible D gene (6 bases). The CDR3 is made up of 11 amino acids. Looked up from germline, CDR1 is DFQATT and CDR2 is SNEGSKA (reference sequence). The CDR3 region has the DNA TGCAGACCGGGAGTCACAGATACGCAGTATTTT. The encoded protein is CRPGVTDTQYF.

DNA of the CDR3: TGCGCCAGCAGTGTTGATGGAAACACTGAAGCTTTCTTT. It yields the protein CASSVDGNTEAFF. This rearrangement joins TRBV10-2 to TRBJ1-1; D unclear. V was trimmed by 4 bases and J by 2 bases, leaving 8 bases between them. This CDR3 is 13 amino acids long. Germline CDR1 is WSHSY and CDR2 is SAAADI.

The chain carries TRBV24-1 and TRBJ2-7; 7 nucleotides align to TRBD1. V dropped 4 bases and J dropped 3; count of bases not matched to a gene: 8. CDR3 length: 15 amino acids. The germline V gene has CDR1 KGHDR and CDR2 SFDVKD. CDR3 region: CATSEGEGGRYEQYF. CDR3 bases: TGTGCCACCAGTGAGGGGGAAGGGGGCCGCTACGAGCAGTACTTC.

This chain connects TRBV28 to TRBJ2-1; D is unclear. The CDR3 sequence is 13 residues long. Germline CDR1 reads MDHEN; CDR2 reads SYDVKM. V was cut by 4 bases and J by 7 bases, with 11 bases left in between. In DNA form, the CDR3 reads TGTGCCAGCAGTTGGGCAGGAGTAAATGAGCAGTTCTTC. Protein: CASSWAGVNEQFF. The complete variable domain, with remaining parts taken from reference TRBV28 and TRBJ2-1, reads DVKVTQSSRYLVKRTGEKVFLECVQDMDHENMFWYRQDPGLGLRLIYFSYDVKMKEKGDIPEGYSVSREKKERFSLILESASTNQTSMYLCASSWAGVNEQFFGPGTRLTVL.

The chain couples TRBV6-5 to TRBJ1-5, with no clear D. The germline gives CDR1 MNHEY, CDR2 SVGAGI. This CDR3 region has 15 residues. V was shortened by 4 bases and J by 4 bases, with 14 bases between the two germline ends. CDR3 sequence (DNA): TGTGCCAGCAGTTCACTTGATCTAGATAATCAGCCCCAGCATTTT. The encoded protein is CASSSLDLDNQPQHF.

This chain joins TRBV28 and TRBJ1-2; D may be TRBD1 (6 bases). CDR3 size: 13 residues. Trimming left V 5 bases short and J 7 bases short, with 14 bases between. Germline CDR1 reads MDHEN; CDR2 reads SYDVKM. For the CDR3, the DNA is TGTGCCAGCAGTCCAACAGGGACAAGTGGCTACACCTTC. Translated: CASSPTGTSGYTF.

V is TRBV10-3 and J is TRBJ1-5; the D gene is possibly TRBD1 (5 bases). The CDR3 covers 13 residues. The germline V and J ends were trimmed by 0 bases and 9 bases, with 9 bases remaining between them. Germline V gene data show CDR1 as ENHRY and CDR2 as SYGVKD. The CDR3 DNA is TGTGCCATCAGTGAGTCGGAGGGACGGCCCCAGCATTTT. It specifies CAISESEGRPQHF.

The chain joins TRBV2 to TRBJ1-5; a possible D gene is TRBD1 (5 bases). Trimming took off 7 bases at V and 1 base at J, with 8 bases between the two ends. This CDR3 is 13 amino acids long. Per the germline V gene, CDR1 is SNHLY and CDR2 is FYNNEI. The CDR3: CASKGSSNQPQHF. CDR3 DNA sequence: TGTGCCAGCAAGGGGTCGAGCAATCAGCCCCAGCATTTT. The full variable domain, rest sourced from reference TRBV2 and TRBJ1-5, is EPEVTQTPSHQVTQMGQEVILRCVPISNHLYFYWYRQILGQKVEFLVSFYNNEISEKSEIFDDQFSVERPDGSNFTLKIRSTKLEDSAMYFCASKGSSNQPQHFGDGTRLSIL.